Following are 15 T cell receptor beta chains from one sample sequenced in a study of blood T cells in healthy people across ages. PCR was performed a second time for roughly 7 to 12 cycles using a sample-barcoded 5' primer and a J-beta primer mix. TCRdb used MiXCR to reprocess the 5' RACE reads, holding one entry per CDR3 protein. The sample records roughly 700,000 distinct CDR3 sequences, approximately 29% being singletons. Sequencing was done on a sample of blood. These receptors originate from a woman aged 80 or over in good health.

This chain joins TRBV6-5 and TRBJ2-1, with 7 bases matching TRBD1. The CDR3 sequence is 15 residues long. Germline CDR1 is MNHEY and CDR2 is SVGAGI. V lost 0 bases and J lost 6; bases outside the gene matches: 5. The CDR3 reads CASSYSTGKVNEQFF. CDR3 in DNA: TGTGCCAGCAGTTACTCGACAGGGAAGGTCAATGAGCAGTTCTTC.

This clonotype showed up many times. The genes are TRBV9 and TRBJ2-5, with 8 bases fitting TRBD1. J lost 2 bases, V lost 4 bases, and 7 bases had no gene match. The CDR3 has 15 residues. Germline loops: CDR1 SGDLS, CDR2 YYNGEE. The CDR3 reads CASSLQTGAQETQYF. DNA for the CDR3: TGTGCCAGCAGCCTACAGACAGGGGCACAAGAGACCCAGTACTTC.

The genes are TRBV6-5 and TRBJ2-7, with a tentative D call TRBD1 (6 bases). The CDR3 is made up of 13 amino acids. V lost 5 bases and J 2 bases, leaving 10 bases between the germline ends. Germline CDR1 MNHEY, CDR2 SVGAGI. CDR3 DNA: TGTGCCAGCAGTACGACAGGCGCCTACGAGCAGTACTTC. This encodes CASSTTGAYEQYF.

This clonotype was counted between two and nine times. The chain has TRBV4-3 and TRBJ2-3, with a possible D match to TRBD1 (7 bases). CDR3 size: 18 residues. Per the germline V gene, CDR1 is LGHNA and CDR2 is YSLEER. Trimming cost V 0 bases and J 1 base, with 17 bases left between them. The CDR3 DNA sequence: TGCGCCAGCAGCCAAGATGTTGGCAGGGGGGTGGGCACAGATACGCAGTATTTT. It is translated as CASSQDVGRGVGTDTQYF.

The chain combines TRBV28 with TRBJ1-5; possible D gene TRBD1, 5 bases. Trimming removed 8 bases from V and 5 bases from J, with 13 bases in between. This CDR3 region has 13 residues. The germline CDR1 and CDR2 sequences are MDHEN and SYDVKM. CDR3 sequence: CASGDSFDQPQHF. DNA of the CDR3: TGTGCCAGCGGCGACAGCTTCGATCAGCCCCAGCATTTT.

This clonotype was picked up many times. V is TRBV4-3 and J is TRBJ2-3, with D perhaps matching TRBD1 (6 bases). The CDR3 has 15 amino acids. Germline V gene lookup returns CDR1 LGHNA and CDR2 YSLEER. Trimming shortened V by 0 bases and J by 6 bases, and 13 bases separated the two germline ends. For the CDR3, the DNA is TGCGCCAGCAGCCAAGATAGGCAGGGGTCGGATACGCAGTATTTT. The encoded protein is CASSQDRQGSDTQYF.

This clonotype was picked up a small number of times. The genes are TRBV4-2 and TRBJ2-2; the D gene is possibly TRBD1 (6 bases). The CDR3 is 16 residues long. Trimming cost V 4 bases and J 4 bases, with 16 bases left between them. The germline CDR1 and CDR2 sequences are LGHNA and YNFKEQ. The CDR3 DNA sequence: TGTGCCAGCAGCCCCAGACAGGTTGGGGGCACCGGGGAGCTGTTTTTT. This sequence encodes CASSPRQVGGTGELFF.

The genes are TRBV20-1 and TRBJ2-7, with D possibly being TRBD2 (7 bases). V was cut by 0 bases and J by 7 bases, with 19 bases left in between. The germline gives CDR1 DFQATT, CDR2 SNEGSKA (reference sequence). CDR3 length: 15 amino acids. CDR3 coding DNA: TGCAGTGCTAGAGATCCAGAGGGGGGGCACGTTGAGCAGTACTTC. This translates into CSARDPEGGHVEQYF.

A remark on this clonotype: This may stem from a read error, because a much larger clone lies one nucleotide away. The CDR3 loop is CASSQATRGDGEQYF. Written as DNA, the CDR3 is TGCGCCAGCAGCCAAGCGACTAGGGGAGATGGTGAGCAGTACTTC. This chain joins TRBV4-3 and TRBJ2-5; D perhaps matches TRBD2 (6 bases). The CDR3 length is 15 residues. Trimming pared 1 base from V and 11 bases from J, leaving 20 bases between. Germline V CDR1 and CDR2: LGHNA, YSLEER.

This clonotype was detected ten times or more. The chain employs TRBV7-2 and TRBJ2-3; TRBD2 agrees at 8 bases. V lost 7 bases to trimming and J lost 1 base; unmatched junction nucleotides: 10. Germline lookup yields CDR1 SGHTA and CDR2 FQGNSA. The length of the CDR3 is 16 residues. The CDR3 nucleotides read TGTGCCAGCAACCCAATCAGCGGGGGAGGCACAGATACGCAGTATTTT. Its protein product is CASNPISGGGTDTQYF.

The rearrangement joins TRBV12-3 or TRBV12-4 to TRBJ2-5; maybe TRBD2 (6 bases). The tail of the sequence fits TRBJ2-7 better, so the J call may be wrong. This CDR3 contains 14 residues. For the CDR3, the DNA is TGTGCCAGTAGTGTAGGAGGGCCCTCCTACGAGCAGTACTTC. It yields the protein CASSVGGPSYEQYF.

In this sample, this clonotype turned up many times. This sequence joins TRBV9 and TRBJ2-5; 8 bases fit TRBD1. Germline lookup yields CDR1 SGDLS and CDR2 YYNGEE. V gave up 4 bases and J gave up 4 bases; unmatched junction bases: 18. The CDR3 spans 18 residues. The CDR3 DNA sequence: TGTGCCAGCAGCCCCCATCCAGGGGGCAGAACGCAAGTAGAGACCCAGTACTTC. Its translation is CASSPHPGGRTQVETQYF.

This clonotype occurred many times. V is TRBV20-1 and J is TRBJ1-1; D gene unclear. Trimming took 7 bases from V and 10 from J, leaving 16 bases between them. CDR3 length: 11 residues. Germline-derived CDR1 and CDR2 are DFQATT and SNEGSKA (reference sequence). The CDR3 DNA sequence: TGCAGTGTCGTAGACCCACCGGGAGCTTTCTTT. Protein sequence: CSVVDPPGAFF.

This clonotype has a count of ten or more. This chain links TRBV9 with TRBJ1-2; TRBD1 aligns across 8 bases. This CDR3 comprises 14 residues. Germline V gives CDR1 SGDLS, CDR2 YYNGEE. With V trimmed by 3 bases and J by 4 bases, 5 bases remained unmatched. CDR3 DNA sequence: TGTGCCAGCAGCGGGGGACAGGAGTTCTATGGCTACACCTTC. It yields the protein CASSGGQEFYGYTF.

This clonotype was detected ten times or more. V and J are TRBV20-1 and TRBJ2-7; D uncertain. Germline-derived CDR1 and CDR2 are DFQATT and SNEGSKA (reference sequence). CDR3 length: 11 amino acids. The V end lost 5 bases, the J end lost 2 bases, and 7 bases lay between the germline ends. CDR3 coding DNA: TGCAGTGCTTATACAACCTACGAGCAGTACTTC. It specifies CSAYTTYEQYF.